This T cell receptor (beta chain) came from a study of human T cells and chemical hapten exposure. Individual cDNA molecules had unique molecular identifiers attached to them by the library. Authors' analysis steps: Samples had a median of roughly 100,000 TCRs, ranging about 23,224 to 700,000. MiXCR was run by TCRdb on the RACE reads, yielding one entry per CDR3 protein. V and J calls and clone size were set by TCRdb, not the authors. The profile shows about 350,000 distinct CDR3 sequences, 5.5% of them singletons. As to time point: pre-sensitization, week 0. Regarding treatment: therapeutic diphenylcyclopropenone sensitization with weekly scalp DPC. Sample: whole blood, taken in connection with sensitization to the hapten diphenylcyclopropenone (DPC). The clonotype comes from a woman aged 18-29 years with alopecia areata. Some clones in this sample may be carry-over from other donors' samples.

CDR3 DNA: TGTGCCAGCTCACCAGGTGACGCCCGAGAGACCCAGTACTTC. It codes for CASSPGDARETQYF. V is TRBV18 and J is TRBJ2-5; D unresolved. This CDR3 spans 14 amino acids. The V end lost 2 bases, the J end lost 4 bases, and 11 bases lay between the germline ends. Germline V gene data show CDR1 as KGHSH and CDR2 as LQKENI.